This TCR beta chain is from a study of regulatory dendritic cells for organ transplantation. Overall study context: On day 6, the dendritic cells were exposed to LPS.

V was trimmed by 0 bases and J by 6 bases, leaving 9 bases between them. The germline V gene encodes CDR1 SGHAT and CDR2 FQNNGV. This CDR3 spans 14 amino acids. Produced via immunoSEQ multiplex PCR; TCRdb's table is partial and in-frame only. In the table there are over 10,000 clones, roughly 89% of which are singletons. Sorted T cells were CFSE-labeled and cultured around 5 days with allogeneic regulatory or mature dendritic cells at 1:10. FACS sorted CD4+ or CD8+ T cells into CD45RA+ naive and CD45RO+ memory. A word on this clone: Its cognate antigen is unknown.

Broader study findings: Among resting subsets, memory CD8+ cells contained the most alloreactive clonotypes. Memory CD8+ T cells were the most oligoclonal; naive cells were highly diverse.

Sequencing input: naive CD8+ T cells from blood cultured with regulatory dendritic cells. Subset defined: CD45RA+ naive T cells. The chain combines TRBV11-2 with TRBJ2-1, with D possibly matching TRBD1 (6 bases). The receptor's source is a human donor in good health. The CDR3 protein is CASSLDQGTNEQFF. The CDR3 nucleotides read TGTGCCAGCAGCTTAGATCAGGGGACCAATGAGCAGTTCTTC.